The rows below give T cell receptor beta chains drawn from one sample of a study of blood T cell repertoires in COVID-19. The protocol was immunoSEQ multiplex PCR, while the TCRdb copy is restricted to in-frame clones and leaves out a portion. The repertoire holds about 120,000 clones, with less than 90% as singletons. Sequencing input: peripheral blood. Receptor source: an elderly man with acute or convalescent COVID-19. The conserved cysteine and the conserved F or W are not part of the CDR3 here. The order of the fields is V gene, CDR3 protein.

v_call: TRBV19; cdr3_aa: ASSISGLSYNEQF
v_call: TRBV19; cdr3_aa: ASSRSGRDKRGRRDEPQH
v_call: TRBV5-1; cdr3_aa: ASSLVGPGGSVGELF
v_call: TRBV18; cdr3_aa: ASSPQGLFNYGYT
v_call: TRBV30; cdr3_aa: AWSPGTPNTEAF
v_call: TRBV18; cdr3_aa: ASSPTMDADQPQH
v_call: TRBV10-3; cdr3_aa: AIRPIGGSTGELF
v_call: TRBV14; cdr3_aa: ASRGGGGSGYT
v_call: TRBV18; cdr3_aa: ASSRLSQQGNEQF
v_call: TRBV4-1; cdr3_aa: ASSQEAGRFSEAF
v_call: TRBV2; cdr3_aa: ASSEENRDGQPQH
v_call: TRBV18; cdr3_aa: ASSPPDTRVGSYEQY
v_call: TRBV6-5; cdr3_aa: ASSYSGQINNSPLH